The subject of this entry is one T cell receptor beta chain. This clonotype was seen a handful of times. Its antigen has not been determined. Per-base quality was not reported, and no clone a single base away is much larger than it. The germline ends are 6 bases apart after V is trimmed by 2 bases and J by 8 bases. The CDR3 sequence holds 11 residues, the cysteine and phenylalanine included. Here the CDR3 DNA is all that survives: 33 bases in frame from base 1. Taken from the germline V gene, the CDR1 and CDR2 loops are MNHNS and SASEGT. Libraries were built with RT-PCR. The listed sequencing device is Illumina HiSeq 2500. TCRdb trimmed public reads at Q25 via fastp, called clones via MiXCR and kept in-frame beta chains. Under each unique CDR3 protein, matching rows form one entry showing the most common genes and DNA. The table for this sample lists a few hundred thousand distinct CDR3 sequences; approximately 23% of them were counted only once. Jointly, the top ten make up about 9.3% of the sample.

This entry is derived from a study of response to subunit inactivated influenza vaccine (dated by TCRdb to 2016 to 2019). Broadly, across the study: Deep quantitative profiling of the T cell receptor repertoire was used in the study to follow responses to a trivalent subunit inactivated influenza vaccine. Overall results and qualifications from the work: It was suggested by the authors that each seasonal influenza vaccination may recruit only a limited number of new T cells.

This TCR came from a man between 50 and 69 years old who received an inactivated influenza vaccine. Donor details come from another sample of the same person, matched by shared clones. The chain couples TRBV6-1 to TRBJ1-1; the D segment could be TRBD1, given 5 matching bases. The sample consisted of PBMCs from blood, taken less than 22 months after vaccination. The bases read TGTGCCAGCAGTGAACGGACAGAAGCTTTCTTT. Its protein product is CASSERTEAFF.